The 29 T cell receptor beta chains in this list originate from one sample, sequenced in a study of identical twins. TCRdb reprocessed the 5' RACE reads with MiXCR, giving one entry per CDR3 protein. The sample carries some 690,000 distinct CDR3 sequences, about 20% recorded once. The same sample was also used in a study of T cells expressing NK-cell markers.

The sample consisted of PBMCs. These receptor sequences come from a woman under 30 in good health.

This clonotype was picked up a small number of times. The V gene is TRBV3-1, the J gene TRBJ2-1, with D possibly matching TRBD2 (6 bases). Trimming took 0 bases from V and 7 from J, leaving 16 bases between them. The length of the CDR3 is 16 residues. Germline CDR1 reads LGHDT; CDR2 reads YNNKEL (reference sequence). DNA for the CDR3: TGTGCCAGCAGCCAAGAGGCGGGGAAATTTGGGAATGAGCAGTTCTTC. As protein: CASSQEAGKFGNEQFF.

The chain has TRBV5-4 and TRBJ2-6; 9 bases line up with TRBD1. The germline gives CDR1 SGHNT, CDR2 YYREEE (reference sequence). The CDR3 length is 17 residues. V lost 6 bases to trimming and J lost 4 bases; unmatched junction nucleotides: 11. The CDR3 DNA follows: TGTGCCAGCACCGTTGGACAGGGGATAGCAGGGGCCAACGTCCTGACTTTC. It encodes CASTVGQGIAGANVLTF.

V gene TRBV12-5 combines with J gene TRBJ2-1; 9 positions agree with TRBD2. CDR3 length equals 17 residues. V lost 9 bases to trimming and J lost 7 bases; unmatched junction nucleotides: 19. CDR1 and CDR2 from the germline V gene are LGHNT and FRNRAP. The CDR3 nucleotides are TGTGCTAGCGACGGAGAACCTGGGCTAGCGGGGTCAAATGAGCAGTTCTTC. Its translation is CASDGEPGLAGSNEQFF.

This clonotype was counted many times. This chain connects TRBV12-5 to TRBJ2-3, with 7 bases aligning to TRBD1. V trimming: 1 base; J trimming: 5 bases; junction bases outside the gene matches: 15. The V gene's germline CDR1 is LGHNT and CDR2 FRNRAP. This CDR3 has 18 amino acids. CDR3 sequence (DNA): TGTGCTAGTGGTTTGGATCACAGGGGCCTAGAATTCATAGATACGCAGTATTTT. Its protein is CASGLDHRGLEFIDTQYF.

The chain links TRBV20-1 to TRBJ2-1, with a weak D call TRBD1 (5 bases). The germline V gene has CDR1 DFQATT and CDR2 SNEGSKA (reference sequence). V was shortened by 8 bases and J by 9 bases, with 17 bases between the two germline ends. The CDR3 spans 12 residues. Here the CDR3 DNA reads TGCAGTTTTCCTTGGGGCATTGGTGAGCAGTTCTTC. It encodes CSFPWGIGEQFF.

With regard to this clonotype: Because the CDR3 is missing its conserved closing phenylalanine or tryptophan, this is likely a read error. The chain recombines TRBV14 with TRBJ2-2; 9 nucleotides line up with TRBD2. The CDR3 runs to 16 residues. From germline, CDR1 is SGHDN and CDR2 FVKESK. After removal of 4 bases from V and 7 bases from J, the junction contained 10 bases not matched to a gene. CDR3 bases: TGTGCCAGCAGCCCTCGACTAGCGGTCCTGAGCGGGGAGCTGTTTCTT. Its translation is CASSPRLAVLSGELFL.

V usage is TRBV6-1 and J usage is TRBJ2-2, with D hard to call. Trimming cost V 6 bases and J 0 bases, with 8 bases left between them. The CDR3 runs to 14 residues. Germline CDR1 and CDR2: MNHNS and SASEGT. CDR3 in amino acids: CASRTASNTGELFF. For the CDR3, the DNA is TGTGCCAGCAGAACGGCCTCGAACACCGGGGAGCTGTTTTTT.

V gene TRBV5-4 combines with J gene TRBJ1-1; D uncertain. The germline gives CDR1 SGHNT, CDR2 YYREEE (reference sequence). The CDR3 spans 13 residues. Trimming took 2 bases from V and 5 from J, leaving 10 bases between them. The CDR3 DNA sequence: TGTGCCAGCAGCTTTCAGACTGAAACTGAAGCTTTCTTT. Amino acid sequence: CASSFQTETEAFF.

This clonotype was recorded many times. The CDR3 nucleotides read TGTGCCAGCAGTTTAAGGGCCAACAATGAGCAGTTCTTC. Its protein is CASSLRANNEQFF. The gene calls are TRBV12-3 or TRBV12-4 and TRBJ2-1; D is unresolved. The CDR3 extends over 13 amino acids. Trimming cost V 2 bases and J 5 bases, with 7 bases left between them.

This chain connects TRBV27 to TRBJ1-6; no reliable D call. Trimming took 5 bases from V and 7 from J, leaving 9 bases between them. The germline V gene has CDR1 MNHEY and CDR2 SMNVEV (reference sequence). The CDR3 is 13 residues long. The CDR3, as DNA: TGTGCCAGCAGTCTCAACGGAAATTCACCCCTCCACTTT. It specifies CASSLNGNSPLHF.

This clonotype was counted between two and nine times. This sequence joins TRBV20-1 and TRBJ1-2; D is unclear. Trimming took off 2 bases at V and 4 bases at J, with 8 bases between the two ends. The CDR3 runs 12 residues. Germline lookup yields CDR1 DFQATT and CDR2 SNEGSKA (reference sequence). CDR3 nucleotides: TGCAGTGCTAGAAATTATGGCTATGGCTACACCTTC. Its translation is CSARNYGYGYTF.

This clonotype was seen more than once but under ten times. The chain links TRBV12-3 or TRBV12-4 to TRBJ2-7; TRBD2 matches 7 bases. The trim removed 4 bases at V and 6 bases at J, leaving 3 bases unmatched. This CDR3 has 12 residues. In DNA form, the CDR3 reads TGTGCCAGCAGTTCCCCGGGGGGCGAGCAGTACTTC. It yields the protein CASSSPGGEQYF.

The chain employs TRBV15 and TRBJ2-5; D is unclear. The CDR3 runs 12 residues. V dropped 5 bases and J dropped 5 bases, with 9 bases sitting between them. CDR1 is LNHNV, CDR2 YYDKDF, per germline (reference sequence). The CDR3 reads CATSYARETQYF. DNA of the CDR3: TGTGCCACCAGCTATGCCAGGGAGACCCAGTACTTC. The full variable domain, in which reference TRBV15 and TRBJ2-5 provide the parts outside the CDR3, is DAMVIQNPRYQVTQFGKPVTLSCSQTLNHNVMYWYQQKSSQAPKLLFHYYDKDFNNEADTPDNFQSRRPNTSFCFLDIRSPGLGDTAMYLCATSYARETQYFGPGTRLLVL.

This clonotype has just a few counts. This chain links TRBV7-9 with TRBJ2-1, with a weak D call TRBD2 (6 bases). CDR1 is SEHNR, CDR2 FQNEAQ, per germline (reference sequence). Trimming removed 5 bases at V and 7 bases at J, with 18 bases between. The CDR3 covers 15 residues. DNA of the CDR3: TGTGCCAGCAGCCCGGACTACCTCCCCGGTAATGAGCAGTTCTTC. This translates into CASSPDYLPGNEQFF. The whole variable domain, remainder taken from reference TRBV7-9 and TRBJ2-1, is DTGVSQNPRHKITKRGQNVTFRCDPISEHNRLYWYRQTLGQGPEFLTYFQNEAQLEKSRLLSDRFSAERPKGSFSTLEIQRTEQGDSAMYLCASSPDYLPGNEQFFGPGTRLTVL.

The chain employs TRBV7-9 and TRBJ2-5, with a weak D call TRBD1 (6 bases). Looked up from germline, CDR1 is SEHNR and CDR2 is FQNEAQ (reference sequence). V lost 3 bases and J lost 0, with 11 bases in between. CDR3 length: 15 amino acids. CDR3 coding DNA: TGTGCCAGCAGCTTGGTCAGGGGATACCAAGAGACCCAGTACTTC. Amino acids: CASSLVRGYQETQYF.

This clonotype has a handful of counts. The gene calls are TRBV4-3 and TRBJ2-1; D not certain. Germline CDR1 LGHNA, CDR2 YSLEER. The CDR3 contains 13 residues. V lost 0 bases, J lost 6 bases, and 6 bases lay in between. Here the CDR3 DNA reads TGCGCCAGCAGCCAAGATGGGCTCAATGAGCAGTTCTTC. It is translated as CASSQDGLNEQFF.

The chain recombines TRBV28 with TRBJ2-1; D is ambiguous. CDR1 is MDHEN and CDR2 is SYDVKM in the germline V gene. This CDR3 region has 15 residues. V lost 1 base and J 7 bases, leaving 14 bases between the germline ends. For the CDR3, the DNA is TGTGCCAGCAGTTTATCCGGGTCAGGCCGGAATGAGCAGTTCTTC. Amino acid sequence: CASSLSGSGRNEQFF. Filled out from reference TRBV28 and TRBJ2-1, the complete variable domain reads DVKVTQSSRYLVKRTGEKVFLECVQDMDHENMFWYRQDPGLGLRLIYFSYDVKMKEKGDIPEGYSVSREKKERFSLILESASTNQTSMYLCASSLSGSGRNEQFFGPGTRLTVL.

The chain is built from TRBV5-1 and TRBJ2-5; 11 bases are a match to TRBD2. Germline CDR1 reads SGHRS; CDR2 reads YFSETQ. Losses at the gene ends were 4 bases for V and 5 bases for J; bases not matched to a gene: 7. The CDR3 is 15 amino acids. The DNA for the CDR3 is TGCGCCAGCAGCGAGGGACTAGCGGTTGGGGAGACCCAGTACTTC. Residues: CASSEGLAVGETQYF.

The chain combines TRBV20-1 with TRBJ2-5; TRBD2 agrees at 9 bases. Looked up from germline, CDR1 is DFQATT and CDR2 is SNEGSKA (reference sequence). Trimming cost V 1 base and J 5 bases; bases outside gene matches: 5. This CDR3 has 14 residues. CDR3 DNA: TGCAGTGCTAGAGTGGCTAGCGGGGTTGAGACCCAGTACTTC. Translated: CSARVASGVETQYF.

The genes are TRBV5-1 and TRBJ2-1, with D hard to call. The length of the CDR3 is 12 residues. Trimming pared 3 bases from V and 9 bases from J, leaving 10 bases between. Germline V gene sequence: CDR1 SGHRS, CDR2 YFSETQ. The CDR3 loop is CASSSSATEQFF. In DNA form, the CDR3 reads TGCGCCAGCAGCTCCAGTGCAACTGAGCAGTTCTTC.

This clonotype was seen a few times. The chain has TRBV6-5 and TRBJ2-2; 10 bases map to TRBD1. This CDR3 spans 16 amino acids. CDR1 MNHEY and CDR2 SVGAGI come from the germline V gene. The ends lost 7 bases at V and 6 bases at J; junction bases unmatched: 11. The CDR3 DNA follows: TGTGCCAGCACCTACTCGACAGGGGGCATCTCCGGGGAGCTGTTTTTT. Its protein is CASTYSTGGISGELFF.

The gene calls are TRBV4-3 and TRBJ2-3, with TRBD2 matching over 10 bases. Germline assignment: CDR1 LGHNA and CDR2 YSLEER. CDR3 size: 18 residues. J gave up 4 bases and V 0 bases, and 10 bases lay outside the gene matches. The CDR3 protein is CASSQDEKDSGRSDTQYF. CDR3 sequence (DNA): TGCGCCAGCAGCCAAGATGAAAAGGATAGCGGGAGGTCAGATACGCAGTATTTT.

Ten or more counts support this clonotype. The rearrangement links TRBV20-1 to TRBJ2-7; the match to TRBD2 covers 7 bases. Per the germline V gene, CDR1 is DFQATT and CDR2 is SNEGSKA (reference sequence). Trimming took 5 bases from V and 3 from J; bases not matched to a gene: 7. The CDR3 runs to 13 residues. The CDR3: CSASGSGNYEQYF. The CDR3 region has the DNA TGCAGTGCTTCGGGAAGCGGGAACTACGAGCAGTACTTC.

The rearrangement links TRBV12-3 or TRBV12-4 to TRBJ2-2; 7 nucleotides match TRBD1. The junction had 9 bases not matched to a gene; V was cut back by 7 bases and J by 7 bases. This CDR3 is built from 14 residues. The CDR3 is CASTDRVHVGELFF. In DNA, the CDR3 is TGTGCCAGCACTGACAGGGTTCACGTCGGGGAGCTGTTTTTT.

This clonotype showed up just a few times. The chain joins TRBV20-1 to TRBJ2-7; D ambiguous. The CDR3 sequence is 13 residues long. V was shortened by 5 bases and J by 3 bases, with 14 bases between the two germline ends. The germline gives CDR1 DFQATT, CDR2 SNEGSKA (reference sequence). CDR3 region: CSAPRDGNYEQYF. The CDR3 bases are TGCAGTGCTCCCCGCGACGGAAACTACGAGCAGTACTTC.

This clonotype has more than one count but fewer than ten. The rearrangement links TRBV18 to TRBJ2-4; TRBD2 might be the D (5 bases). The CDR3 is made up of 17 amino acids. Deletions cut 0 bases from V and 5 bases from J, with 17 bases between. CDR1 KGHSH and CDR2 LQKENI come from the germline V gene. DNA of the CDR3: TGTGCCAGCTCACCACCGATTGAGGCGGTGAGGGAAAACATTCAGTACTTC. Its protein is CASSPPIEAVRENIQYF.

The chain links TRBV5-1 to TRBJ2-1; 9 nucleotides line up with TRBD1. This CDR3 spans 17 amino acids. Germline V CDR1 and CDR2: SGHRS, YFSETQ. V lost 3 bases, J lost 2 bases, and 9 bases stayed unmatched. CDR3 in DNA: TGCGCCAGCAGCTCTCTGACAGGGGGAACCCCCTACAATGAGCAGTTCTTC. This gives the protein CASSSLTGGTPYNEQFF.

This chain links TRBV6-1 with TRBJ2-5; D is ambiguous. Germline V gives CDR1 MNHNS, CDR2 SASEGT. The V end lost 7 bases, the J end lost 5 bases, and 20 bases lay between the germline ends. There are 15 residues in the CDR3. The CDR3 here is CASTLIGWEGETQYF. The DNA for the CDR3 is TGTGCCAGCACCCTAATCGGGTGGGAAGGGGAGACCCAGTACTTC.

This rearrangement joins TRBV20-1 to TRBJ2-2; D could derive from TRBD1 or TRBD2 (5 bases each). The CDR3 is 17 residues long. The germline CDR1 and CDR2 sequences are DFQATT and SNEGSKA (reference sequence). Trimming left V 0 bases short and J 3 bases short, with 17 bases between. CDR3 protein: CSARDGKGETHTGELFF. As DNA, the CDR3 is TGCAGTGCTAGAGATGGGAAAGGGGAGACTCACACCGGGGAGCTGTTTTTT.